These 14 T cell receptor beta chains were sequenced from one sample in a study of T cell responses to AZD1222 COVID-19 vaccine. Generated by immunoSEQ multiplex PCR, the TCRdb table keeps only in-frame clones and is missing some. The sample lists over 150,000 clones, 90% occurring once. The specimen comprised peripheral blood, sampled on day 0 of AZD1222 vaccination. The receptors stem from an adult in good health.

The chain carries TRBV3-1 (or the pseudogene TRBV3-2) and TRBJ1-2; the D gene is possibly TRBD1 (6 bases). Germline V CDR1 and CDR2: LGHDT, YNNKEL (reference sequence). Trimming left V 0 bases short and J 4 bases short, with 12 bases between. The CDR3 has 15 amino acids. DNA for the CDR3: TGTGCCAGCAGCCAAGATCAGGGCAGGGGCTATGGCTACACCTTC. It is translated as CASSQDQGRGYGYTF.

The rearrangement uses TRBV19 and TRBJ1-3; no clear D. The germline gives CDR1 LNHDA, CDR2 SQIVND (reference sequence). V dropped 2 bases and J dropped 4 bases, with 12 bases sitting between them. There are 15 residues in the CDR3. The CDR3 loop reads CASSIPGELGNTIYF. The CDR3 region has the DNA TGTGCCAGTAGTATACCCGGGGAGCTAGGAAACACCATATATTTT.

In regard to this clone: The same CDR3 also results from other DNA sequences found in this sample. The chain has TRBV5-1 and TRBJ2-2; D uncertain. The CDR3 runs 15 residues. The germline CDR1 and CDR2 sequences are SGHRS and YFSETQ. V was trimmed by 0 bases and J by 2 bases, leaving 8 bases between them. The CDR3 spells CASSLARANTGELFF. The CDR3 bases are TGCGCCAGCAGCTTGGCTAGGGCTAACACCGGGGAGCTGTTTTTT.

This chain links TRBV6-5 with TRBJ2-7; no reliable D call. The CDR3 extends over 14 amino acids. V shed 8 bases and J shed 2 bases, with 16 bases lying between them. The V gene's germline CDR1 is MNHEY and CDR2 SVGAGI. CDR3 sequence (DNA): TGTGCCAGCTTTGTCCCGTCGAACCCCTACGAGCAGTACTTC. Its translation: CASFVPSNPYEQYF.

This sequence joins TRBV6-6 and TRBJ2-3, with D hard to call. Germline loops: CDR1 MNHNY, CDR2 SVGAGI (reference sequence). Trimming removed 6 bases at V and 0 bases at J, with 10 bases between. The CDR3 spans 14 residues. CDR3 coding DNA: TGTGCCAGCAGGTACGTCGAAAGCACAGATACGCAGTATTTT. Translating gives CASRYVESTDTQYF.

This clone occurred once. This CDR3 is also generated by other DNA sequences in the sample. The chain has TRBV19 and TRBJ1-2; TRBD1 aligns across 8 bases. Trimming at V came to 5 bases and at J to 8 bases, leaving 7 bases not matched to a gene. This CDR3 has 13 amino acids. Germline assignment: CDR1 LNHDA and CDR2 SQIVND (reference sequence). As DNA, the CDR3 is TGTGCCAGTAGTCCTACAGGGGGAGGAGGCTACACCTTC. Protein product: CASSPTGGGGYTF.

This sequence joins TRBV7-9 and TRBJ2-1; 10 nucleotides align to TRBD2. This CDR3 region has 16 residues. V trimming: 5 bases; J trimming: 3 bases; junction bases outside the gene matches: 7. From germline, CDR1 is SEHNR and CDR2 FQNEAQ (reference sequence). The CDR3 loop is CASSGQLAGLYNEQFF. Here the CDR3 DNA reads TGTGCCAGCAGCGGCCAACTAGCGGGACTCTACAATGAGCAGTTCTTC. The full variable domain, rest sourced from reference TRBV7-9 and TRBJ2-1, is DTGVSQNPRHKITKRGQNVTFRCDPISEHNRLYWYRQTLGQGPEFLTYFQNEAQLEKSRLLSDRFSAERPKGSFSTLEIQRTEQGDSAMYLCASSGQLAGLYNEQFFGPGTRLTVL.

This clone was counted between two and nine times. The chain uses TRBV6-1 and TRBJ1-6; 7 nucleotides line up with TRBD1. Trimming cost V 2 bases and J 5 bases; bases outside gene matches: 3. The CDR3 sequence is 15 residues long. Germline CDR1 reads MNHNS; CDR2 reads SASEGT. The CDR3, as DNA: TGTGCCAGCAGTGAAAAAACAGGGGATAATTCACCCCTCCACTTT. This sequence encodes CASSEKTGDNSPLHF.

The chain combines TRBV18 with TRBJ1-4, with 12 bases that match TRBD1. The CDR3 runs to 17 residues. Germline loops: CDR1 KGHSH, CDR2 LQKENI. J was trimmed by 3 bases and V by 2 bases; bases with no gene match: 4. CDR3 sequence (DNA): TGTGCCAGCTCACCATGGGGACAGGGGGCATCTAATGAAAAACTGTTTTTT. This codes for CASSPWGQGASNEKLFF. Full variable domain (missing parts from reference TRBV18 and TRBJ1-4): NAGVMQNPRHLVRRRGQEARLRCSPMKGHSHVYWYRQLPEEGLKFMVYLQKENIIDESGMPKERFSAEFPKEGPSILRIQQVVRGDSAAYFCASSPWGQGASNEKLFFGSGTQLSVL.

The CDR3 DNA is TGTGCCAGCAGCTTATATGGGGGGTCGACAGATACGCAGTATTTT. The encoded protein is CASSLYGGSTDTQYF. The chain recombines TRBV7-9 with TRBJ2-3; possible D gene TRBD2, 6 bases. Germline CDR1 and CDR2: SEHNR and FQNEAQ (reference sequence). V was pared by 2 bases and J by 3 bases, with 12 bases between. The CDR3 loop spans 15 amino acids. Complete variable domain (other parts from reference TRBV7-9 and TRBJ2-3): DTGVSQNPRHKITKRGQNVTFRCDPISEHNRLYWYRQTLGQGPEFLTYFQNEAQLEKSRLLSDRFSAERPKGSFSTLEIQRTEQGDSAMYLCASSLYGGSTDTQYFGPGTRLTVL.

The chain uses TRBV6-6 and TRBJ1-5, with TRBD1 matching 8 bases. V dropped 2 bases and J dropped 8; count of bases not matched to a gene: 5. Germline V gives CDR1 MNHNY, CDR2 SVGAGI (reference sequence). The CDR3 is 14 residues long. The CDR3 coding sequence is TGTGCCAGCAGTTACGGACAGGGTAGGGAGCCCCAGCATTTT. Its translation: CASSYGQGREPQHF.

The chain joins TRBV18 to TRBJ1-5; D gene ambiguous. The CDR3 covers 14 residues. Germline V gene sequence: CDR1 KGHSH, CDR2 LQKENI. V was clipped by 6 bases and J by 2 bases, with 11 bases between them. This CDR3 is CASSPGIGNQPQHF. The CDR3 coding sequence is TGTGCCAGCTCCCCCGGGATTGGCAATCAGCCCCAGCATTTT.

The J gene is TRBJ1-6, the V gene TRBV7-2, with D uncertain. Germline V gene lookup returns CDR1 SGHTA and CDR2 FQGNSA. CDR3 length: 12 amino acids. V was clipped by 5 bases and J by 11 bases, with 10 bases between them. CDR3 residues: CASSTGVPPLHF. Here the CDR3 DNA reads TGTGCCAGCAGCACCGGGGTACCACCCCTCCACTTT.

The gene calls are TRBV6-5 and TRBJ2-2; no firm D call. CDR1 is MNHEY, CDR2 SVGAGI, per germline. This CDR3 spans 13 amino acids. Trimming removed 5 bases from V and 2 bases from J, with 6 bases in between. The CDR3 sequence: CASSKENTGELFF. The CDR3 DNA sequence: TGTGCCAGCAGTAAGGAAAACACCGGGGAGCTGTTTTTT.